These 25 T cell receptor beta chains were all obtained from the same sample, sequenced in a study of blood T cell repertoires in COVID-19. Produced via immunoSEQ multiplex PCR; TCRdb's table is partial and in-frame only. This table has a few hundred thousand clones, more than 80% appearing once. What was sequenced was peripheral blood. The source is a young woman with active or convalescent COVID-19.

The chain uses TRBV29-1 and TRBJ1-2, with D unclear. The CDR3 is 14 residues long. V shed 4 bases and J shed 1 base, with 13 bases lying between them. Germline V gives CDR1 SQVTM, CDR2 ANQGSEA. CDR3 nucleotides: TGCAGCGTTGGCCCGGGAAAGTTTAACTATGGCTACACCTTC. This translates into CSVGPGKFNYGYTF.

The chain employs TRBV7-6 and TRBJ2-5; 14 nucleotides align to TRBD2. Germline V CDR1 and CDR2: SGHVS, FNYEAQ. This CDR3 is 16 amino acids long. Unmatched junction bases numbered 4, after V lost 3 bases and J lost 4 bases. In DNA form, the CDR3 reads TGTGCCAGCAGCTTGGTCGGGACTAGCGGGGGAGAGACCCAGTACTTC. This gives the protein CASSLVGTSGGETQYF.

The V gene is TRBV19, the J gene TRBJ2-7; D perhaps matches TRBD2 (6 bases). V was cut by 7 bases and J by 3 bases, with 16 bases left in between. The CDR3 spans 14 residues. CDR1 and CDR2 from the germline V gene are LNHDA and SQIVND (reference sequence). The DNA of the CDR3 is TGTGCCAGTAAGCCCCGCTTGGGAGGCTACGAGCAGTACTTC. Translation gives CASKPRLGGYEQYF.

V gene TRBV29-1 combines with J gene TRBJ2-7; D gene ambiguous. Trimming removed 0 bases from V and 6 bases from J, with 12 bases in between. The CDR3 length is 13 residues. Germline V gene data show CDR1 as SQVTM and CDR2 as ANQGSEA. The CDR3 sequence is CSVEDRRGTEQYF. Here the CDR3 DNA reads TGCAGCGTTGAAGATCGAAGAGGCACCGAGCAGTACTTC.

V usage is TRBV30 and J usage is TRBJ2-6, with D unclear. The germline CDR1 and CDR2 sequences are GTSNPN and SVGIG (reference sequence). CDR3 length: 14 amino acids. Trimming pared 7 bases from V and 1 base from J, leaving 11 bases between. This CDR3 reads CASPKSSGANVLTF. CDR3 bases: TGTGCCTCCCCCAAGAGTTCTGGGGCCAACGTCCTGACTTTC.

The chain couples TRBV7-9 to TRBJ2-7; D is unresolved. Germline CDR1 is SEHNR and CDR2 is FQNEAQ (reference sequence). The CDR3 is made up of 12 amino acids. V was shortened by 5 bases and J by 5 bases, with 10 bases between the two germline ends. CDR3 sequence: CASSPTLHEQYF. The CDR3 region has the DNA TGTGCCAGCAGCCCGACTTTACACGAGCAGTACTTC.

The chain uses TRBV6-5 and TRBJ2-3, with 7 bases fitting TRBD2. The germline gives CDR1 MNHEY, CDR2 SVGAGI. The CDR3 consists of 15 residues. V shed 2 bases and J 4 bases; nucleotides not matched to a gene: 6. The CDR3 DNA reads as TGTGCCAGCAGTTACATGGGGGGGTGGGCAGATACGCAGTATTTT. It codes for CASSYMGGWADTQYF.

Notes on this clone: The junction and the germline gene differ at one end; a read error may be behind it. DNA for the CDR3: TGTGCCAGCAGAGAAGCGGGCGGGACAGGGACCCAGTACTTC. Translated: CASREAGGTGTQYF. This sequence joins TRBV6-1 and TRBJ2-5, with TRBD1 matching 8 bases. CDR1 and CDR2 from the germline V gene are MNHNS and SASEGT. This CDR3 is 14 amino acids long.

The V and J genes are TRBV2 and TRBJ2-5, with TRBD1 identical over 9 bases. This CDR3 region has 15 residues. From germline, CDR1 is SNHLY and CDR2 FYNNEI. V was pared by 5 bases and J by 4 bases, with 8 bases of the junction left unmatched. The CDR3 protein is CASSSPGQGSETQYF. In DNA form, the CDR3 reads TGTGCCAGCAGTTCCCCGGGACAGGGTTCAGAGACCCAGTACTTC. Combining the CDR3 with reference TRBV2 and TRBJ2-5 gives the whole variable domain EPEVTQTPSHQVTQMGQEVILRCVPISNHLYFYWYRQILGQKVEFLVSFYNNEISEKSEIFDDQFSVERPDGSNFTLKIRSTKLEDSAMYFCASSSPGQGSETQYFGPGTRLLVL.

J is TRBJ1-6 and V is TRBV19; TRBD1 matches 7 bases. Germline-derived CDR1 and CDR2 are LNHDA and SQIVND (reference sequence). V gave up 2 bases and J gave up 9 bases; unmatched junction bases: 7. This CDR3 comprises 15 residues. DNA of the CDR3: TGTGCCAGTAGTATACGACAGGGAAAGAGTTCACCCCTCCACTTT. Its translation is CASSIRQGKSSPLHF.

The chain has TRBV18 and TRBJ2-7; maybe TRBD1 (6 bases). Between the trimmed V and J ends, which lost 4 bases and 1 base, there was a span of 8 bases. Germline lookup yields CDR1 KGHSH and CDR2 LQKENI. This CDR3 region has 13 residues. The CDR3 is CASSQGQSYEQYF. The CDR3 DNA is TGTGCCAGCTCACAAGGACAGTCCTACGAGCAGTACTTC.

The chain links TRBV6-5 to TRBJ2-7; 10 bases map to TRBD2. Germline CDR1 is MNHEY and CDR2 is SVGAGI. Trimming removed 8 bases from V and 1 base from J; junction bases left unmatched: 8. This CDR3 has 15 residues. CDR3: CASPSASGGSYEQYF. CDR3 sequence (DNA): TGTGCCAGCCCATCGGCTAGCGGGGGTTCCTACGAGCAGTACTTC.

The CDR3, as DNA: TGTGCCAGCAGTGAGCGGACAGCTAATCAGCCCCAGCATTTT. Protein: CASSERTANQPQHF. This chain links TRBV2 with TRBJ1-5, with D possibly being TRBD1 (6 bases). Trimming left V 3 bases short and J 4 bases short, with 10 bases between. Germline lookup yields CDR1 SNHLY and CDR2 FYNNEI. The CDR3 spans 14 residues. Full variable domain (missing parts from reference TRBV2 and TRBJ1-5): EPEVTQTPSHQVTQMGQEVILRCVPISNHLYFYWYRQILGQKVEFLVSFYNNEISEKSEIFDDQFSVERPDGSNFTLKIRSTKLEDSAMYFCASSERTANQPQHFGDGTRLSIL.

The chain links TRBV28 to TRBJ1-2; 8 nucleotides match TRBD1. Germline V gene sequence: CDR1 MDHEN, CDR2 SYDVKM. This CDR3 spans 14 amino acids. Trimming cost V 5 bases and J 6 bases; bases outside gene matches: 8. The CDR3, as DNA: TGTGCCAGCAGTGAGAACAGGGGGGCCGATGGCTACACCTTC. Amino acid sequence: CASSENRGADGYTF.

This rearrangement joins TRBV9 to TRBJ1-2, with D unclear. The germline V gene encodes CDR1 SGDLS and CDR2 YYNGEE. Trimming pared 4 bases from V and 2 bases from J, leaving 9 bases between. The CDR3 runs to 13 residues. The CDR3 here is CASSRDINYGYTF. CDR3 bases: TGTGCCAGCAGCCGAGACATAAACTATGGCTACACCTTC. Looking up the rest from reference TRBV9 and TRBJ1-2 gives the full variable domain: DSGVTQTPKHLITATGQRVTLRCSPRSGDLSVYWYQQSLDQGLQFLIQYYNGEERAKGNILERFSAQQFPDLHSELNLSSLELGDSALYFCASSRDINYGYTFGSGTRLTVV.

This chain connects TRBV5-1 to TRBJ1-2; a possible D gene is TRBD1 (5 bases). Germline V gives CDR1 SGHRS, CDR2 YFSETQ. V lost 0 bases, J lost 3 bases, and 6 bases lay in between. The CDR3 consists of 13 residues. The CDR3 bases are TGCGCCAGCAGCTTGGAAGGGGACTATGGCTACACCTTC. As protein: CASSLEGDYGYTF.

This chain joins TRBV9 and TRBJ2-3; the match to TRBD2 covers 9 bases. The germline CDR1 and CDR2 sequences are SGDLS and YYNGEE. The CDR3 is 15 residues long. With V trimmed by 4 bases and J by 4 bases, 7 bases remained unmatched. CDR3 coding DNA: TGTGCCAGCAGCTACGGGACTAGCAGAGCAGATACGCAGTATTTT. Encoded protein: CASSYGTSRADTQYF.

This chain joins TRBV6-5 and TRBJ2-7; 11 bases fit TRBD2. Unmatched junction bases numbered 8, after V lost 6 bases and J lost 4 bases. Looked up from germline, CDR1 is MNHEY and CDR2 is SVGAGI. The CDR3 is 15 residues long. This CDR3 reads CASRARASGGYEQYF. Here the CDR3 DNA reads TGTGCCAGCAGGGCTAGGGCTAGCGGGGGGTACGAGCAGTACTTC.

The chain employs TRBV9 and TRBJ1-2, with 7 bases matching TRBD1. In germline, CDR1 is SGDLS, CDR2 YYNGEE. Germline trimming cut 4 bases from V and 6 bases from J; bases unmatched to any gene: 9. The CDR3 loop spans 14 amino acids. The CDR3 sequence is CASSLRQGGNGYTF. CDR3 DNA: TGTGCCAGCAGCCTCCGACAGGGCGGGAATGGCTACACCTTC.

The rearrangement links TRBV6-5 to TRBJ1-2, with D possibly TRBD1 on 5 matching bases. With 7 bases removed from V and 9 bases from J, the gap between germline ends came to 15 bases. The V gene's germline CDR1 is MNHEY and CDR2 SVGAGI. This CDR3 is built from 12 residues. Here the CDR3 DNA reads TGTGCCAGCACAGAGACAGTAGGTCGCTACACCTTC. It translates to CASTETVGRYTF.

This sequence joins TRBV7-2 and TRBJ1-2; D not resolved. CDR3 length: 13 amino acids. Trimming stripped 1 base from V and 4 bases from J, with 7 bases between. Germline lookup yields CDR1 SGHTA and CDR2 FQGNSA. CDR3 sequence: CASSLGPLYGYTF. The CDR3 DNA sequence: TGTGCCAGCAGCTTAGGGCCGCTCTATGGCTACACCTTC.

The CDR3: CASSRTGVSDWSNQPQHF. For the CDR3, the DNA is TGTGCCAGCAGCCGCACCGGGGTATCCGATTGGAGCAATCAGCCCCAGCATTTT. J is TRBJ1-5 and V is TRBV3-1 (or the pseudogene TRBV3-2); D gene unclear. There are 18 residues in the CDR3. The V end was cut by 4 bases, the J end by 1 base, with 20 bases between. Germline V gene data show CDR1 as LGHDT and CDR2 as YNNKEL (reference sequence).

This clone was seen a single time. The chain combines TRBV24-1 with TRBJ2-5; TRBD2 agrees at 9 bases. Germline V gives CDR1 KGHDR, CDR2 SFDVKD. The junction had 6 bases not matched to a gene; V was cut back by 4 bases and J by 4 bases. The CDR3 runs 15 residues. The DNA for the CDR3 is TGTGCCACCAGTGACCCAGCGGGGGGTGCAGAGACCCAGTACTTC. It codes for CATSDPAGGAETQYF.

DNA for the CDR3: TGTGCCAGCAGCCACCGGGGGACTTTTACCTACGAGCAGTACTTC. Translation: CASSHRGTFTYEQYF. The genes are TRBV27 and TRBJ2-7, with D perhaps matching TRBD2 (6 bases). Looked up from germline, CDR1 is MNHEY and CDR2 is SMNVEV (reference sequence). This CDR3 has 15 residues. V was trimmed by 6 bases and J by 2 bases, leaving 17 bases between them.

This clone was seen only a few times. This sequence joins TRBV21-1 and TRBJ1-1; the D call TRBD1 from the table was never checked on the DNA. TRBV21-1 is deemed a pseudogene. This CDR3 has 17 amino acids. The CDR3 loop reads CASSKERQGCPSTEAFF. The CDR3 coding sequence is TGTGCCAGCAGCAAAGAGAGACAGGGCTGCCCGAGCACTGAAGCTTTCTTT.